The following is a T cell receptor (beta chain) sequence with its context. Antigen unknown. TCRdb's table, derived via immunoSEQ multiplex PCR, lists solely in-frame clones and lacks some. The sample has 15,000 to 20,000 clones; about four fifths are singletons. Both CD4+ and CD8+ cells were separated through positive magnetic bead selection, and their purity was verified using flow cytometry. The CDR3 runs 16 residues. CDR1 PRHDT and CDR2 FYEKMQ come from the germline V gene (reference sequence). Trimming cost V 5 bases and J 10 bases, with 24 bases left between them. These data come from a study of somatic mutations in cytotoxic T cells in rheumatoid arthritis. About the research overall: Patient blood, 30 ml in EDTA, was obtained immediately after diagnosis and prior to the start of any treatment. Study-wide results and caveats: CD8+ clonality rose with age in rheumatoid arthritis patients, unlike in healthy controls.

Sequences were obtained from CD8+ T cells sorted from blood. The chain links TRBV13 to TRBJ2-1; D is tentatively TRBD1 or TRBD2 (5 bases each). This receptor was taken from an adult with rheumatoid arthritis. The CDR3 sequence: CASSPGRTGPVGEQFF. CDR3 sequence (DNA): TGTGCCAGCAGCCCCGGTCGGACGGGACCCGTAGGCGAGCAGTTCTTC.